This T cell receptor (beta chain) comes out of a study of cytomegalovirus exposure and HLA in healthy donors. About the research overall: The 90 to 150 validation repertoires were produced on the same platform as the 550 to 700 repertoires of the first cohort. This was reported in a later analysis.

The protocol was immunoSEQ multiplex PCR, while the TCRdb copy is restricted to in-frame clones and leaves out a portion. The profile shows 150,000 to 200,000 clones, about 88% of them singletons. To note about this clone: Its antigen is as yet unknown.

Study-wide points: Cytomegalovirus-associated TCR beta chains were listed, numbering 164. Subsequent analysis of the roughly 120 validation repertoires found a tendency for first-cohort TCR clusters to co-occur.

The CDR3 loop spans 18 amino acids. The V and J genes are TRBV21-1 and TRBJ1-2; the table's D gene call, TRBD1, was not cross checked with the DNA. TRBV21-1 has pseudogene status. Material for sequencing was PBMCs. The receptor was derived from a man aged 18 to 29 in good health and CMV-seronegative. Here the CDR3 DNA reads TGTGCCAGCAGCCCGGGGCCTGGACAGCGCAACTCTAACTATGGCTACACCTTC. This gives the protein CASSPGPGQRNSNYGYTF.